The sequence of this T cell receptor (beta chain) was determined in a study of cytomegalovirus exposure and HLA in healthy donors. The PCR had 60 Vbeta and 13 Jbeta primers. Some clones are missing from TCRdb's copy, which holds only in-frame ones; the method was immunoSEQ multiplex PCR. The table has fewer than 180,000 clones, about 64% seen once. CDR1 and CDR2 from the germline V gene are MNHEY and SVGAGI. CDR3 length: 13 residues. Germline trimming cut 2 bases from V and 14 bases from J; bases unmatched to any gene: 8. The receptor comes from a woman in her sixties or seventies in good health and CMV-seropositive. What was sequenced was PBMCs. The J gene is TRBJ1-3, the V gene TRBV6-5; 8 bases agree with TRBD1. CDR3 loop: CASSYALGDRLYF. CDR3 DNA sequence: TGTGCCAGCAGTTACGCCCTGGGGGACAGGCTATATTTT.